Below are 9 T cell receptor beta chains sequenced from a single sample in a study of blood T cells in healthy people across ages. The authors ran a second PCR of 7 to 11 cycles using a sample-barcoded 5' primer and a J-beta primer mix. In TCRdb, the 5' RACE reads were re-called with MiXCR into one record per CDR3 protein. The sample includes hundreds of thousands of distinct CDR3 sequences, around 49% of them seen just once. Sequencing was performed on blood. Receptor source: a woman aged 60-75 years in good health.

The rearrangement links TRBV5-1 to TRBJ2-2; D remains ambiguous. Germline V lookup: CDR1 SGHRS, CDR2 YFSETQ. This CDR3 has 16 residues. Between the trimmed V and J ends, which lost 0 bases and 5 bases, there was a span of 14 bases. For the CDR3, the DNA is TGCGCCAGCAGCTTGGACGGCGTCCAGAGTACCGGGGAGCTGTTTTTT. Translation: CASSLDGVQSTGELFF.

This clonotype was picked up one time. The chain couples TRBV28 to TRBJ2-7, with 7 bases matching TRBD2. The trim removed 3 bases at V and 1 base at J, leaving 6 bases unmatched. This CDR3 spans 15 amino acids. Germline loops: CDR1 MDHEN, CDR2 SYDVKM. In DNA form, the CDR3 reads TGTGCCAGCAGTTTGGGAGGGACCATGTCCTACGAGCAGTACTTC. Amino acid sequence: CASSLGGTMSYEQYF. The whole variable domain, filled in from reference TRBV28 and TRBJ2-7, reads DVKVTQSSRYLVKRTGEKVFLECVQDMDHENMFWYRQDPGLGLRLIYFSYDVKMKEKGDIPEGYSVSREKKERFSLILESASTNQTSMYLCASSLGGTMSYEQYFGPGTRLTVT.

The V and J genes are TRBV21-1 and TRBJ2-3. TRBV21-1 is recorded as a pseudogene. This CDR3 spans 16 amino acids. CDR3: CASSKGKGPSTDTQYF. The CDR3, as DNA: TGTGCCAGCAGCAAAGGGAAGGGTCCTAGCACAGATACGCAGTATTTT.

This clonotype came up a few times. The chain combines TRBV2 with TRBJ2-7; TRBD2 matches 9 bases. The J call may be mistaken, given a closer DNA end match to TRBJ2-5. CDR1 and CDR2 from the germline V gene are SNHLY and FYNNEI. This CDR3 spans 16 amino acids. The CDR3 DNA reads TGTGCCAGCAGTGACGAGGCGGGAGGGGTGATGGAGACCCAGTACTTC. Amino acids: CASSDEAGGVMETQYF.

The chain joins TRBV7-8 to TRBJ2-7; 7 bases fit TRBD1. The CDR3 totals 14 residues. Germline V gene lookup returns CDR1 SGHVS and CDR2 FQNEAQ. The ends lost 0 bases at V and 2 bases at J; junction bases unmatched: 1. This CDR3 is CASSLADRPYEQYF. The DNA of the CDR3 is TGTGCCAGCAGCTTAGCGGACAGGCCCTACGAGCAGTACTTC.

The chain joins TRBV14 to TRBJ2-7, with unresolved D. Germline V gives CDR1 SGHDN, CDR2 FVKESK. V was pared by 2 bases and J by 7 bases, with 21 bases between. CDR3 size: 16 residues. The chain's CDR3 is CASSQWAVRSYNEQYF. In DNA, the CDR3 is TGTGCCAGCAGCCAATGGGCAGTTCGCTCCTACAATGAGCAGTACTTC.

Here the CDR3 reads CATSAQGWYNEQFF. CDR3 sequence (DNA): TGTGCCACCAGTGCGCAGGGATGGTACAATGAGCAGTTCTTC. The rearrangement links TRBV24-1 to TRBJ2-1, with D possibly TRBD1 on 5 matching bases. The V end lost 5 bases, the J end lost 4 bases, and 11 bases lay between the germline ends. Per germline, CDR1 KGHDR and CDR2 SFDVKD. The CDR3 runs to 14 residues.

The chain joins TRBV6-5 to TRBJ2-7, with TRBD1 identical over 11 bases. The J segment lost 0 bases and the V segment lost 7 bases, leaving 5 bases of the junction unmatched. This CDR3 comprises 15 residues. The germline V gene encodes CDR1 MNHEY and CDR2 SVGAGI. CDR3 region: CASIGTGGFSYEQYF. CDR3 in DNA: TGTGCCAGCATAGGGACAGGGGGTTTCTCCTACGAGCAGTACTTC.

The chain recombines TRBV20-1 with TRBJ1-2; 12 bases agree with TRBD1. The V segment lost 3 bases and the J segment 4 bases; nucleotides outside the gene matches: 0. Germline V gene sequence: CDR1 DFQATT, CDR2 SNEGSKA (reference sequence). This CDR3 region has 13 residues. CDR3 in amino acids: CSARGQGAYGYTF. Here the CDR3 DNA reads TGCAGTGCTAGGGGACAGGGGGCCTATGGCTACACCTTC.